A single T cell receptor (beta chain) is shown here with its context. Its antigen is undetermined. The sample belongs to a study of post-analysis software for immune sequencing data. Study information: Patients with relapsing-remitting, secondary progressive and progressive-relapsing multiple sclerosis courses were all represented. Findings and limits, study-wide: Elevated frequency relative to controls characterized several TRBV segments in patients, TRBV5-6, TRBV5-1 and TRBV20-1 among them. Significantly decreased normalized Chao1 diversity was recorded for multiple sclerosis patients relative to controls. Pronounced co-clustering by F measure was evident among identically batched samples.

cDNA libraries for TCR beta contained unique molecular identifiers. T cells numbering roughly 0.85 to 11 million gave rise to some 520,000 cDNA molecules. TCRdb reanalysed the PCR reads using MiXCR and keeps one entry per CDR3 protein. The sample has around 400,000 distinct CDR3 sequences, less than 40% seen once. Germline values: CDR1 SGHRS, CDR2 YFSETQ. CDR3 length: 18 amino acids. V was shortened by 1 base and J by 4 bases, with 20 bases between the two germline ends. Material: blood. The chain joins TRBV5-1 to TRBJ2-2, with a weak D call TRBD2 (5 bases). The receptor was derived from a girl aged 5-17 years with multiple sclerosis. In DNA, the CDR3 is TGCGCCAGCAGCTTGCTGCCTGGACGGCCCGAGGGCACCGGGGAGCTGTTTTTT. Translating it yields CASSLLPGRPEGTGELFF.